This TCR beta chain appears in the sequencing data of a study of shared clonotypes between healthy human individuals. The germline gives CDR1 MNHEY, CDR2 SMNVEV (reference sequence). The CDR3 totals 15 residues. V shed 5 bases and J 3 bases; nucleotides not matched to a gene: 8. Samples left unsorted employed about 100 million PBMCs for genomic DNA. Around 290 ng DNA, approximately 30,000 T cell genomes, went into unsorted PBMC replicate PCRs. The assay was immunoSEQ multiplex PCR, and TCRdb's table has in-frame clones only and misses some. Found here are approximately 470,000 clones, around 80% of them singletons; the top ten hold approximately 12%.

This receptor was identified in a woman aged 40 to 50 in good health. Some clones in this sample may be carry-over from other donors' samples. The chain employs TRBV27 and TRBJ2-7; 9 bases agree with TRBD1. Sequencing was done on a sample of PBMCs. CDR3 nucleotide sequence: TGTGCCAGCAGTCGTACCGGGACAGGGATCTACGAGCAGTACTTC. It encodes CASSRTGTGIYEQYF.